The 5 T cell receptor beta chains in this list originate from one sample, sequenced in a study of molecular identifiers for immune sequencing clone quantification (dated by TCRdb to the late 2010s). Library creation used PCR. The instrument given in TCRdb is NextSeq 500. TCRdb redid the processing of the public reads, applying fastp at Q25 and MiXCR, and retained in-frame beta chains. Rows merge per CDR3 protein into single entries with the most common DNA and genes. The sample table lists roughly 100,000 distinct CDR3 sequences, about a third of them with a count of one. Together, the top ten hold roughly 9.7% of the sample. Sequences were obtained from naive CD8+ T cells from blood, with Jurkat cell RNA spiked in. This specimen's cell subset or site label, interpreted: FACS-sorted CD8+CD4-CCR7+CD45RA+ naive T cells. All receptors come from a human donor in good health. Some libraries in this study had Jurkat cell RNA spiked in.

The V call is TRBV5-8, the J call TRBJ2-7; 7 bases fit TRBD2. Trimming took 0 bases from V and 3 from J; bases not matched to a gene: 3. The CDR3 sequence is 14 residues long. Germline V gene lookup returns CDR1 SGHTS and CDR2 YDEGEE. This CDR3 reads CASSLVLADYEQYF. The DNA of the CDR3 is TGTGCCAGCAGCTTGGTTCTAGCGGACTACGAGCAGTACTTC.

Turning to this clonotype: The germline gene is not matched at one end of the junction; a read error may be the cause. CDR3: CASSIAGGTDTQYF. The CDR3 DNA follows: TGTGCCAGCAGTATAGCGGGAGGGACAGATACGCAGTATTTT. The chain uses TRBV12-3 or TRBV12-4 and TRBJ2-3; TRBD2 agrees at 11 bases. The CDR3 runs to 14 residues.

The CDR3 protein is CASSYSGGPEQETQYF. CDR3 DNA sequence: TGTGCCAGCAGTTACTCGGGAGGGCCGGAGCAAGAGACCCAGTACTTC. V is TRBV6-6 and J is TRBJ2-5, with TRBD2 matching 7 bases. This CDR3 has 16 amino acids. CDR1 MNHNY and CDR2 SVGAGI come from the germline V gene (reference sequence). Unmatched junction bases numbered 6, after V lost 0 bases and J lost 2 bases.

V gene TRBV19 combines with J gene TRBJ2-3; no firm D call. CDR3 length: 11 residues. CDR1 is LNHDA, CDR2 SQIVND, per germline (reference sequence). V was trimmed by 3 bases and J by 8 bases, leaving 6 bases between them. Here the CDR3 reads CASSIGATQYF. The CDR3 DNA follows: TGTGCCAGTAGTATTGGAGCTACGCAGTATTTT.

V gene TRBV6-5 combines with J gene TRBJ2-2; D is ambiguous. V lost 2 bases, J lost 2 bases, and 9 bases lay in between. Germline V gene data show CDR1 as MNHEY and CDR2 as SVGAGI. The CDR3 runs 15 residues. The CDR3 DNA reads as TGTGCCAGCAGTTACCAGGTTCATAACACCGGGGAGCTGTTTTTT. Its protein product is CASSYQVHNTGELFF.